This T cell receptor beta chain is drawn from a study of T cells in Graves' hyperthyroidism and ophthalmopathy. Clinicians diagnosed patients from clinical symptoms, serum thyroxine and TRAb, thyroid ultrasound and orbital computed tomography. The authors obtained PBMCs from roughly 10 ml of fresh peripheral blood. RNA transcripts provided the source from which TCR beta CDR3 regions were amplified. A set of HTBI primers served as the primers for a first-round RT-PCR of the TCR CDR3. One entry per CDR3 protein results from TCRdb running MiXCR on the multiplex PCR reads. This table holds hundreds of thousands of distinct CDR3 sequences, roughly 37% found once. This clonotype was seen ten or more times. Per the germline V gene, CDR1 is LNHNV and CDR2 is YYDKDF (reference sequence). CDR3 length: 16 residues. V trimming: 1 base; J trimming: 4 bases; junction bases outside the gene matches: 7.

The sample taken for sequencing was blood. This receptor was taken from a man aged 18 to 30 with Graves' hyperthyroidism. The chain joins TRBV15 to TRBJ2-7, with 10 positions matching TRBD2. This CDR3 is CATSRGWTSGEYEQYF. In nucleotides, the CDR3 is TGTGCCACCAGCAGAGGGTGGACTAGCGGAGAGTACGAGCAGTACTTC.